The source of this T cell receptor (beta chain) is a study of technical replicates of blood from several donors (TCRdb year 2017). The library was made by the immunoSEQ multiplex PCR assay. Held by TCRdb, this immuneACCESS table contains in-frame sequences only and omits some clones. Under half of the omission traces to an unresolved V gene where checked; the cause of the rest is unknown. This sample holds about 97,000 clones; 95% to 96% were observed only once. The top ten clones comprise 0.2% to 0.25% of the sample. As concerns this clone: Its specific antigen is unknown. Base qualities were left out, and no much larger clone turns up one base away.

The clonotype comes from a human donor in good health. The sample comprised T cells isolated from PBMCs.

The DNA reads TGTGCCAGCAGCGTAGTGGGGGGAGGCTACACCTTC. Its translation is CASSVVGGGYTF. The receptor chain draws on TRBV9 and TRBJ1-2; TRBD1 could be the D gene, as 5 bases match. The germline ends are 8 bases apart after V is trimmed by 0 bases and J by 8 bases. Including cysteine and phenylalanine, the CDR3 has 12 amino acids. Only the CDR3 DNA stays, 36 bases, in frame from base 1. Looking up the germline V gene yields CDR1 SGDLS and CDR2 YYNGEE.